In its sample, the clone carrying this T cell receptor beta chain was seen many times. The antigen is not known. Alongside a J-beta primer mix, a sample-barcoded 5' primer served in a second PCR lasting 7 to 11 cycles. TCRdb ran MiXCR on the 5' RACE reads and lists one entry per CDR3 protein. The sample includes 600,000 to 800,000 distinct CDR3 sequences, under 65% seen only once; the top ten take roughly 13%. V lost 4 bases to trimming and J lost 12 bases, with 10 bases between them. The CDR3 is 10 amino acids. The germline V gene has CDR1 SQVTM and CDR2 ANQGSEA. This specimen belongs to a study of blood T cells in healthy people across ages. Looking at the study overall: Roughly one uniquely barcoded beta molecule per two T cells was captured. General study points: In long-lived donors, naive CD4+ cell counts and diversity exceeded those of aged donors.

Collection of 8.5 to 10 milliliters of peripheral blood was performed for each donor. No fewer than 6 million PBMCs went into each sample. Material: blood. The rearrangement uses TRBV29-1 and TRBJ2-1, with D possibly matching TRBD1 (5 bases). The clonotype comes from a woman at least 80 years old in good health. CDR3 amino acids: CSVARERQFF. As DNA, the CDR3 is TGCAGCGTTGCCAGGGAACGGCAGTTCTTC.